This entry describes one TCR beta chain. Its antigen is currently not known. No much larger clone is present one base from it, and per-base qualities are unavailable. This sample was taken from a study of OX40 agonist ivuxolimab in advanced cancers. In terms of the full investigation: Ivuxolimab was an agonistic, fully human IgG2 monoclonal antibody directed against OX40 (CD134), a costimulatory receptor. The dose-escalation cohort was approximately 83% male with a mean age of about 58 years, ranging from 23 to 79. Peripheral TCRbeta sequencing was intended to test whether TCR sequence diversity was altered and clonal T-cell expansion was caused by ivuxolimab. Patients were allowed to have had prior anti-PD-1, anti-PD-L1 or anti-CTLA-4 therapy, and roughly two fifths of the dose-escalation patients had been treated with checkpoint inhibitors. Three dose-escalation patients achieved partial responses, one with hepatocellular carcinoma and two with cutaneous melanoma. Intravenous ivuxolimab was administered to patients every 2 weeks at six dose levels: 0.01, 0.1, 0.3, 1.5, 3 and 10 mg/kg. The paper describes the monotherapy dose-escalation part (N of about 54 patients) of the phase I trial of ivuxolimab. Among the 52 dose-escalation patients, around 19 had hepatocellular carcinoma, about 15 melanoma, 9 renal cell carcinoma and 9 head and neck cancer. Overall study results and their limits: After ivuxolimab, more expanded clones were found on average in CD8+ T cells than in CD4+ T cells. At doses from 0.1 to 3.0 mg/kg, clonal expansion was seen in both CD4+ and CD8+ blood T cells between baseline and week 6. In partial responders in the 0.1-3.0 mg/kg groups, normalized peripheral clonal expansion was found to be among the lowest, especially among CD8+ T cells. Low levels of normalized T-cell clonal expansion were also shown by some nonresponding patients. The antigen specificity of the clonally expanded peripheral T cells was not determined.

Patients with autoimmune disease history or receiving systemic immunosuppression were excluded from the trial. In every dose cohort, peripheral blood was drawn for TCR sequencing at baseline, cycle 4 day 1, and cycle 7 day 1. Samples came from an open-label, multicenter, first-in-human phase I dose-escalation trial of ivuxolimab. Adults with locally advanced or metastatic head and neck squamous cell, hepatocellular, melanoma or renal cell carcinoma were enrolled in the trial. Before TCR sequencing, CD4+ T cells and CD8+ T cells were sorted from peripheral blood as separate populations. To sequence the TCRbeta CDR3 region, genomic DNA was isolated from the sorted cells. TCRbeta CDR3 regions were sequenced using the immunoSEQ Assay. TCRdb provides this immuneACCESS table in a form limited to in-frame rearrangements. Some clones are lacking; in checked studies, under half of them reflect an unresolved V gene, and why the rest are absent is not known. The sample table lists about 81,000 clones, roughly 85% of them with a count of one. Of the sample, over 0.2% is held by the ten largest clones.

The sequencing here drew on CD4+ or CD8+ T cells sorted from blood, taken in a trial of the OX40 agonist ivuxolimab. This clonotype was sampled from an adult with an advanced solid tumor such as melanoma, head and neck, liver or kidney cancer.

DNA sequence: TGTGCCAGCAGCTTCAACGTCCCAGGACTAGCAGCCTACAATGAGCAGTTCTTC. Translated, it reads CASSFNVPGLAAYNEQFF. The receptor chain draws on TRBV5-6 and TRBJ2-1, and 8 bases in between align with TRBD2. From V the trimming removes 2 bases and from J it removes 2 bases, while the gene matches leave 12 bases of the junction unaccounted for. The germline V gene provides CDR1 SGHDT and CDR2 YYEEEE. Its CDR3 holds 18 amino acids, cysteine through phenylalanine. CDR3 DNA only is kept here, 54 bases in frame from base 1.